This T cell receptor beta chain was obtained from a study of vaccination and CD4 T cells after COVID-19. Overall study: The authors gave control cultures a CEFX pool, an HIV-1 Nef pool, or no peptide.

The study sequenced cultured CD4+ T cell DNA using the Oncomine TCR Beta short-read assay. TCRdb re-derived calls from the PCR reads in MiXCR, one entry per CDR3 protein. This sample carries 15,000 to 20,000 distinct CDR3 sequences, approximately 60% of them seen once, and the ten largest clones take under 8.5%. Documented treatment: approximately nine-day PBMC culture with coronavirus spike peptide pools or control peptides (ViraFEST assay). This clonotype was found a few times. No antigen is known for it. The germline CDR1 and CDR2 sequences are MNHNS and SASEGT. The CDR3 runs 13 residues. Trimming removed 4 bases at V and 6 bases at J, with 10 bases between.

The chain joins TRBV6-1 to TRBJ1-5; the D gene is possibly TRBD1 (5 bases). This TCR was sampled from a human donor who had recovered from COVID-19. The sequenced material came from CD4+ T cells from blood, cultured in vitro. CDR3 DNA sequence: TGTGCCAGCAGTGGTCAGGGTAGTCAGCCCCAGCATTTT. It encodes CASSGQGSQPQHF.